Presented here are 26 T cell receptor beta chains from one specimen sequenced in a study of cytomegalovirus exposure and HLA in healthy donors. This PCR relied on a set of 60 Vbeta primers and 13 Jbeta primers. Sequenced by immunoSEQ multiplex PCR; TCRdb stores in-frame clones only, minus some. The sample carries 150,000 to 200,000 clones, approximately 81% recorded once. Sequenced: PBMCs. The receptor set was obtained from a woman between 18 and 29 years old in good health and CMV-seropositive.

This clone has just a few counts. CDR3 nucleotide sequence: TGTGCCAGCAGCAATCGGAATGAAAAACTGTTTTTT. It translates to CASSNRNEKLFF. The rearrangement uses TRBV7-9 and TRBJ1-4; D is unresolved. CDR1 and CDR2 (germline): SEHNR, FQNEAQ (reference sequence). The CDR3 runs 12 residues. Trimming cost V 5 bases and J 5 bases, with 6 bases left between them.

The rearrangement links TRBV2 to TRBJ2-7, with TRBD1 matching over 9 bases. CDR3 size: 15 residues. The V segment lost 6 bases and the J segment 5 bases; nucleotides outside the gene matches: 11. CDR1 and CDR2 (germline): SNHLY, FYNNEI. The DNA of the CDR3 is TGTGCCAGCAGCGAACGGGGACAGGGTCTCCACGAGCAGTACTTC. Encoded protein: CASSERGQGLHEQYF.

This sequence joins TRBV30 and TRBJ1-4; D gene ambiguous. CDR3 length equals 14 residues. CDR1 and CDR2 (germline): GTSNPN, SVGIG (reference sequence). The V gene lost 2 bases and the J gene lost 4 bases, with 11 bases spanning the gap. The CDR3 reads CAWSLGPNNEKLFF. The DNA of the CDR3 is TGTGCCTGGAGTCTAGGTCCGAATAATGAAAAACTGTTTTTT.

The rearrangement joins TRBV5-1 to TRBJ2-1; a possible D gene is TRBD2 (6 bases). The CDR3 sequence is 15 residues long. The germline gives CDR1 SGHRS, CDR2 YFSETQ. Trimming stripped 0 bases from V and 5 bases from J, with 12 bases between. CDR3: CASSLVGGKNNEQFF. CDR3 DNA: TGCGCCAGCAGCTTGGTGGGGGGTAAAAACAATGAGCAGTTCTTC.

The chain carries TRBV9 and TRBJ2-1; the D gene is possibly TRBD2 (6 bases). Trimming stripped 0 bases from V and 4 bases from J, with 11 bases between. From germline, CDR1 is SGDLS and CDR2 YYNGEE. This CDR3 is 15 amino acids long. DNA of the CDR3: TGTGCCAGCAGCGTAGATGGAGGGAGGTACAATGAGCAGTTCTTC. Encoded protein: CASSVDGGRYNEQFF.

This chain uses TRBV15 with TRBJ1-5; no clear D gene. Looked up from germline, CDR1 is LNHNV and CDR2 is YYDKDF (reference sequence). The CDR3 contains 15 residues. V lost 0 bases and J 7 bases, leaving 13 bases between the germline ends. CDR3 residues: CATSRDLRVWQPQHF. For the CDR3, the DNA is TGTGCCACCAGCAGAGATTTGAGGGTATGGCAGCCCCAGCATTTT.

The V call is TRBV7-9, the J call TRBJ1-6; 8 positions agree with TRBD1. This CDR3 has 15 amino acids. The junction had 4 bases not matched to a gene; V was cut back by 2 bases and J by 7 bases. The germline V gene has CDR1 SEHNR and CDR2 FQNEAQ (reference sequence). CDR3 amino acids: CASSLMSGGNSPLHF. The DNA of the CDR3 is TGTGCCAGCAGCTTAATGTCAGGGGGCAATTCACCCCTCCACTTT. The full variable domain, its missing parts supplied by reference TRBV7-9 and TRBJ1-6, is DTGVSQNPRHKITKRGQNVTFRCDPISEHNRLYWYRQTLGQGPEFLTYFQNEAQLEKSRLLSDRFSAERPKGSFSTLEIQRTEQGDSAMYLCASSLMSGGNSPLHFGNGTRLTVT.

This chain connects TRBV15 to TRBJ1-1, with D tentatively TRBD1 (6 bases). V lost 4 bases and J lost 3, with 6 bases in between. The CDR3 is 12 residues long. The V gene's germline CDR1 is LNHNV and CDR2 YYDKDF (reference sequence). CDR3 sequence reads: CATSTGDTEAFF. CDR3 nucleotides: TGTGCCACCAGCACAGGGGACACTGAAGCTTTCTTT.

This clone was picked up a small number of times. The V gene is TRBV6-4, the J gene TRBJ1-1, with a tentative D call TRBD1 (6 bases). V was cut by 7 bases and J by 8 bases, with 32 bases left in between. This CDR3 comprises 18 residues. CDR1 is MRHNA, CDR2 SNTAGT, per germline. Here the CDR3 reads CASTQPEGEGLNQREAFF. CDR3 in DNA: TGTGCCAGCACCCAACCGGAGGGGGAGGGTTTGAATCAACGAGAAGCTTTCTTT.

The chain employs TRBV9 and TRBJ1-1, with D tentatively TRBD1 (6 bases). Per the germline V gene, CDR1 is SGDLS and CDR2 is YYNGEE. This CDR3 is built from 12 residues. V lost 3 bases and J lost 9, with 12 bases in between. The CDR3 sequence is CASSGTEGKAFF. In nucleotides, the CDR3 is TGTGCCAGCAGCGGGACAGAAGGGAAAGCTTTCTTT.

This clone was seen a handful of times. The J gene is TRBJ2-3, the V gene TRBV6-4, with TRBD1 matching 7 bases. This CDR3 spans 15 amino acids. Losses at the gene ends were 3 bases for V and 3 bases for J; bases not matched to a gene: 6. Germline V gene data show CDR1 as MRHNA and CDR2 as SNTAGT. DNA for the CDR3: TGTGCCAGCAGTGAGACGACAGGGTCGACAGATACGCAGTATTTT. It codes for CASSETTGSTDTQYF.

This clone was seen only a few times. The CDR3 protein is CASSYSAGRNTIYF. The DNA for the CDR3 is TGTGCCAGCAGTTACTCGGCAGGGCGGAACACCATATATTTT. The chain combines TRBV6-5 with TRBJ1-3, with D perhaps TRBD1 (5 bases). The CDR3 sequence is 14 residues long. The V and J ends lost 0 bases and 7 bases respectively, with 10 bases between them. CDR1 is MNHEY, CDR2 SVGAGI, per germline.

The chain combines TRBV11-2 with TRBJ2-3, with D perhaps matching TRBD2 (5 bases). Per germline, CDR1 SGHAT and CDR2 FQNNGV. The germline V and J ends were trimmed by 6 bases and 1 base, with 14 bases remaining between them. This CDR3 is 15 amino acids long. CDR3 nucleotide sequence: TGTGCCAGCAGGCCGACTATTTTTGGCACAGATACGCAGTATTTT. Protein sequence: CASRPTIFGTDTQYF.

The V gene is TRBV6-1, the J gene TRBJ1-6; 7 positions match TRBD1. Germline V gives CDR1 MNHNS, CDR2 SASEGT. V dropped 0 bases and J dropped 7; count of bases not matched to a gene: 3. This CDR3 region has 15 residues. CDR3 nucleotide sequence: TGTGCCAGCAGTGAAGCAGAGGGGGCAAATTCACCCCTCCACTTT. This codes for CASSEAEGANSPLHF.

This clone was seen more than once but under ten times. V usage is TRBV6-4 and J usage is TRBJ2-4; the D gene is possibly TRBD1 (8 bases). The CDR3 contains 15 residues. Trimming stripped 0 bases from V and 8 bases from J, with 14 bases between. Germline assignment: CDR1 MRHNA and CDR2 SNTAGT. In nucleotides, the CDR3 is TGTGCCAGCAGTGACTCGACAGGGGCGGGGGACATTCAGTACTTC. This encodes CASSDSTGAGDIQYF.

This clone was found once. The chain uses TRBV5-6 and TRBJ1-4; 7 bases fit TRBD1. Germline V gives CDR1 SGHDT, CDR2 YYEEEE. This CDR3 region has 16 residues. V lost 4 bases to trimming and J lost 7 bases; unmatched junction nucleotides: 13. CDR3 sequence (DNA): TGTGCCAGCAGCGACAGGGCCCCAGGGCTGGGTGAAAAACTGTTTTTT. Translation: CASSDRAPGLGEKLFF.

This clone was counted a few times. This sequence joins TRBV2 and TRBJ1-1, with TRBD1 matching 7 bases. The CDR3 runs 12 residues. In germline, CDR1 is SNHLY, CDR2 FYNNEI. The V gene end was trimmed by 6 bases and the J gene end by 7 bases; junction bases not matched to a gene: 5. The CDR3 DNA is TGTGCCAGCAGACCAGGGGGTAATGAAGCTTTCTTT. Translation: CASRPGGNEAFF.

The chain is built from TRBV7-7 and TRBJ2-5, with D unclear. The CDR3 contains 13 residues. Trimming pared 3 bases from V and 3 bases from J, leaving 8 bases between. Germline V gene sequence: CDR1 SSHAT, CDR2 FNYEAQ (reference sequence). CDR3 sequence: CASSFGRKETQYF. CDR3 bases: TGTGCCAGCAGCTTTGGCAGGAAAGAGACCCAGTACTTC.

The rearrangement links TRBV4-1 to TRBJ2-5; 9 nucleotides match TRBD1. The CDR3 is made up of 17 amino acids. Looked up from germline, CDR1 is MGHRA and CDR2 is YSYEKL. The J segment lost 5 bases and the V segment lost 4 bases, leaving 14 bases of the junction unmatched. The CDR3 sequence is CASSLDWGTGRLETQYF. The CDR3 DNA is TGCGCCAGCAGCCTGGATTGGGGGACAGGGCGGTTGGAGACCCAGTACTTC.

The rearrangement joins TRBV7-9 to TRBJ1-5; D is perhaps TRBD1 (5 bases). CDR1 is SEHNR and CDR2 is FQNEAQ in the germline V gene (reference sequence). The V and J ends lost 5 bases and 3 bases respectively, with 8 bases between them. The CDR3 extends over 13 amino acids. The CDR3 DNA follows: TGTGCCAGCAGCGACAGCTCCAATCAGCCCCAGCATTTT. It is translated as CASSDSSNQPQHF.

The rearrangement joins TRBV10-1 to TRBJ2-3; TRBD2 is a possible D gene (5 bases). The CDR3 loop spans 13 amino acids. Germline CDR1 and CDR2: WNHNN and SYGVQD (reference sequence). Trimming removed 5 bases at V and 1 base at J, with 7 bases between. The DNA for the CDR3 is TGCGCCAGCAGTCGGCGGGGCACAGATACGCAGTATTTT. Its protein product is CASSRRGTDTQYF.

The CDR3, as DNA: TGCGCCAGCAGCCCTACCCCCGGGTCAGAGAGCTCCTACGAGCAGTACGTC. Amino acids: CASSPTPGSESSYEQYV. J is TRBJ2-7 and V is TRBV5-1; D call uncertain. This CDR3 region has 17 residues. Trimming removed 4 bases from V and 0 bases from J, with 20 bases in between. Germline-derived CDR1 and CDR2 are SGHRS and YFSETQ.

V and J are TRBV10-2 and TRBJ2-5; no definite D call. This CDR3 is built from 15 residues. Trimming cost V 2 bases and J 4 bases, with 14 bases left between them. Per the germline V gene, CDR1 is WSHSY and CDR2 is SAAADI. The CDR3 DNA sequence: TGCGCCAGCAGTGAGGTCGGGTTAACGATAGAGACCCAGTACTTC. Its protein is CASSEVGLTIETQYF.

V usage is TRBV28 and J usage is TRBJ2-4; 11 bases align to TRBD2. This CDR3 is built from 16 residues. The J segment lost 8 bases and the V segment lost 6 bases, leaving 12 bases of the junction unmatched. The germline V gene encodes CDR1 MDHEN and CDR2 SYDVKM. The DNA of the CDR3 is TGTGCCAGCAGGACTAGCGGGGCGACCTACAGGGACATTCAGTACTTC. Translated: CASRTSGATYRDIQYF.

V and J are TRBV7-6 and TRBJ2-2; TRBD1 matches 7 bases. Trimming took 5 bases from V and 5 from J; bases not matched to a gene: 11. Germline lookup yields CDR1 SGHVS and CDR2 FNYEAQ. The CDR3 length is 16 residues. The CDR3 reads CASSQTSGQFTGELFF. CDR3 DNA sequence: TGTGCCAGCAGCCAGACTTCGGGACAGTTTACCGGGGAGCTGTTTTTT. Full variable domain (remainder filled in from reference TRBV7-6 and TRBJ2-2): GAGVSQSPRYKVTKRGQDVALRCDPISGHVSLYWYRQALGQGPEFLTYFNYEAQQDKSGLPNDRFSAERPEGSISTLTIQRTEQRDSAMYRCASSQTSGQFTGELFFGEGSRLTVL.

The V call is TRBV28, the J call TRBJ2-1; TRBD2 is a possible D gene (6 bases). V dropped 6 bases and J dropped 6 bases, with 9 bases sitting between them. Germline CDR1 is MDHEN and CDR2 is SYDVKM. The CDR3 spans 12 residues. The CDR3 here is CASRLGGNEQFF. The CDR3 DNA sequence: TGTGCCAGCAGGTTGGGGGGCAATGAGCAGTTCTTC.